The sequence of this T cell receptor (beta chain) was determined in a study of identical twins. Study-level results: Abundant cord blood beta clonotypes carried fewer insertions; memory repertoires showed none.

V was clipped by 5 bases and J by 1 base, with 14 bases between them. From germline, CDR1 is KGHSH and CDR2 LQKENI. The CDR3 is 15 residues long. As for this clonotype: Antigen unknown.

TCRdb re-called the 5' RACE reads with MiXCR, one entry per CDR3 protein. Here the sample spans 750,000 to 950,000 distinct CDR3 sequences, around 12% being singletons. This sample was shared with a second study, whose subject was yellow fever vaccine responses in identical twins.

The sequencing input was PBMCs. The chain has TRBV18 and TRBJ2-5; maybe TRBD2 (5 bases). This sequence originates from a woman aged 18-35 years in good health. CDR3 residues: CASSTGKTAQETQYF. CDR3 bases: TGTGCCAGCTCAACCGGGAAAACGGCCCAAGAGACCCAGTACTTC.